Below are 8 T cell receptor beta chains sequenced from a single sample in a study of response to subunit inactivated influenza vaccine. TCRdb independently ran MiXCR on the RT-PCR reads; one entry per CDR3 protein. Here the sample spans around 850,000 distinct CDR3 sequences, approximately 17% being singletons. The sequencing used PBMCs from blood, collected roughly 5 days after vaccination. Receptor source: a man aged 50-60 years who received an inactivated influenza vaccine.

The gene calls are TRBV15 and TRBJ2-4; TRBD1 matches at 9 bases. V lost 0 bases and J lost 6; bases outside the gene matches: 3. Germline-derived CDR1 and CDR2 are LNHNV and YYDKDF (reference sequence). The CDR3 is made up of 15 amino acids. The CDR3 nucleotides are TGTGCCACCAGCAGAGATAACAGGGGGCTAAACATTCAGTACTTC. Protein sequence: CATSRDNRGLNIQYF.

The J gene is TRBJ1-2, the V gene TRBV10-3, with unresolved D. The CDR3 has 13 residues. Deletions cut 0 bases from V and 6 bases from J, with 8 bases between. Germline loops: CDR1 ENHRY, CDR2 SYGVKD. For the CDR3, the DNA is TGTGCCATCAGTGAGTCGTTCAACAATGGCTACACCTTC. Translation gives CAISESFNNGYTF.

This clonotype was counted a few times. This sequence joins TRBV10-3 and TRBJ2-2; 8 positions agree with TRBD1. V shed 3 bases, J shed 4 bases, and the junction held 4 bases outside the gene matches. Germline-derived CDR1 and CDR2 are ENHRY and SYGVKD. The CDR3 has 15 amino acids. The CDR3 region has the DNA TGTGCCATCAGTGACAGGGGGCTATCCACCGGGGAGCTGTTTTTT. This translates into CAISDRGLSTGELFF.

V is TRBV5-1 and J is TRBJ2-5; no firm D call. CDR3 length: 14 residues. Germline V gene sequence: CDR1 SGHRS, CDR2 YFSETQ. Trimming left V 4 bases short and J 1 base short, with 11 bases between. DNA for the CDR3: TGCGCCAGCAGCGTGGACCGAACCCAAGAGACCCAGTACTTC. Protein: CASSVDRTQETQYF.

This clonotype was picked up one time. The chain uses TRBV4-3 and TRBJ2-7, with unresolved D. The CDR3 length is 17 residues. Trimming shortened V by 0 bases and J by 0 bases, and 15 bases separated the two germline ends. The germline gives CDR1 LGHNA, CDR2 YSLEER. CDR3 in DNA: TGCGCCAGCAGCCAAGAAACGTGGCACGAAGTCTCCTACGAGCAGTACTTC. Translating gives CASSQETWHEVSYEQYF.

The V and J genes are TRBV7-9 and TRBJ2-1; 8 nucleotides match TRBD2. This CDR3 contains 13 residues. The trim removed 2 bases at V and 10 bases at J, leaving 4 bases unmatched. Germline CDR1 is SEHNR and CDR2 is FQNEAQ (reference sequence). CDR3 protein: CASSLPGGREQFF. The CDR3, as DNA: TGTGCCAGCAGCTTACCGGGAGGGAGGGAGCAGTTCTTC.

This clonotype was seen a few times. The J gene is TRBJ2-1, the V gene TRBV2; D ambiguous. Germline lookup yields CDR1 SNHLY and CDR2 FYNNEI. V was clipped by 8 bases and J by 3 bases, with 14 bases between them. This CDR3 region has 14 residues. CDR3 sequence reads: CASWFSAGYNEQFF. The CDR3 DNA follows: TGTGCCAGCTGGTTTTCGGCAGGCTACAATGAGCAGTTCTTC.

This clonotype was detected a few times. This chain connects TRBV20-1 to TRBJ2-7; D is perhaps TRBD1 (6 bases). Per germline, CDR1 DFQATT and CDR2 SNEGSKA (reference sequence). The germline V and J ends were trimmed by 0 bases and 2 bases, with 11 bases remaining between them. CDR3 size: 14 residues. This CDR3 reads CSARDGNRAYEQYF. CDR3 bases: TGCAGTGCTAGAGATGGGAACAGGGCCTACGAGCAGTACTTC.